These 14 T cell receptor beta chains were sequenced from one sample in a study of cytomegalovirus exposure and HLA in healthy donors. Amplification used 60 Vbeta primers and 13 Jbeta primers. Sequenced by immunoSEQ multiplex PCR; TCRdb stores in-frame clones only, minus some. The sample has more than 200,000 clones; almost 70% are singletons. Specimen: PBMCs. These receptors were taken from a man aged 35-49 years in good health and CMV-seropositive.

This chain joins TRBV10-1 and TRBJ2-4; a possible D gene is TRBD1 (6 bases). V dropped 0 bases and J dropped 4 bases, with 7 bases sitting between them. The CDR3 spans 14 residues. Germline V gives CDR1 WNHNN, CDR2 SYGVQD (reference sequence). CDR3 nucleotide sequence: TGCGCCAGCAGTGAGTCCGGACAGAAAAACATTCAGTACTTC. Its translation: CASSESGQKNIQYF.

The sample holds one count of this clone. The chain links TRBV7-9 to TRBJ2-2; no firm D call. V was clipped by 5 bases and J by 1 base, with 14 bases between them. Germline CDR1 is SEHNR and CDR2 is FQNEAQ (reference sequence). The CDR3 runs to 16 residues. The CDR3 DNA reads TGTGCCAGCAGCCCCTGGTTGTCAGGGAACACCGGGGAGCTGTTTTTT. Translation gives CASSPWLSGNTGELFF.

The V call is TRBV4-3, the J call TRBJ1-2, with D hard to call. Between the trimmed V and J ends, which lost 4 bases and 0 bases, there was a span of 15 bases. CDR1 and CDR2 (germline): LGHNA, YSLEER. This CDR3 spans 16 amino acids. CDR3 region: CASSPALWASNYGYTF. CDR3 DNA sequence: TGCGCCAGCAGCCCTGCACTGTGGGCCTCTAACTATGGCTACACCTTC.

This clone was seen more than once but under ten times. The V gene is TRBV7-8, the J gene TRBJ1-5; D is perhaps TRBD1 (5 bases). V was pared by 5 bases and J by 7 bases, with 24 bases between. This CDR3 has 17 amino acids. Germline V gene lookup returns CDR1 SGHVS and CDR2 FQNEAQ. CDR3 sequence: CASSPAGGIGALQPQHF. The CDR3 bases are TGTGCCAGCAGCCCCGCCGGGGGAATAGGGGCGCTGCAGCCCCAGCATTTT.

This clone turned up a few times. The CDR3 nucleotides read TGTGCCAGCAGGTTGACAGGGTTCAGCACCGGGGAGCTGTTTTTT. Amino acids: CASRLTGFSTGELFF. This chain joins TRBV6-6 and TRBJ2-2; 7 bases line up with TRBD1. The V and J ends lost 6 bases and 4 bases, in that order; junction bases with no gene match: 8. The CDR3 runs to 15 residues. Germline CDR1 reads MNHNY; CDR2 reads SVGAGI (reference sequence).

This clone was recorded only once. The CDR3 DNA sequence: TGTGCCACCAGCAGAGAAATGCGGGGCGTTCGAGAGACCCAGTACTTC. Translating gives CATSREMRGVRETQYF. This rearrangement joins TRBV15 to TRBJ2-5; a weak D match, TRBD2 (6 bases). V lost 0 bases to trimming and J lost 4 bases, with 15 bases between them. The CDR3 has 16 residues. CDR1 is LNHNV, CDR2 YYDKDF, per germline (reference sequence).

V gene TRBV6-5 combines with J gene TRBJ2-1; D possibly corresponds to TRBD2 (6 bases). Deletions cut 0 bases from V and 6 bases from J, with 12 bases between. CDR3 length: 15 residues. Looked up from germline, CDR1 is MNHEY and CDR2 is SVGAGI. In DNA form, the CDR3 reads TGTGCCAGCAGTTACTCAGCGGGCGCTTTCAATGAGCAGTTCTTC. This translates into CASSYSAGAFNEQFF.

This clone was picked up one time. Here the CDR3 reads CASSLVSLSGNTIYF. For the CDR3, the DNA is TGTGCCAGCAGCTTAGTCTCTCTCTCTGGAAACACCATATATTTT. The chain links TRBV7-9 to TRBJ1-3; D is ambiguous. This CDR3 comprises 15 residues. V lost 1 base, J lost 0 bases, and 7 bases lay in between. Germline V gene lookup returns CDR1 SEHNR and CDR2 FQNEAQ (reference sequence).

This clone was counted between two and nine times. The rearrangement links TRBV21-1 to TRBJ1-1. TRBV21-1 is classified as a pseudogene. The CDR3 spans 18 residues. As DNA, the CDR3 is TGTGCCAGCAGCAAAGCGCGGGACGGGAAGGAACTGAACACTGAAGCTTTCTTT. It translates to CASSKARDGKELNTEAFF.

V gene TRBV19 combines with J gene TRBJ1-5; 7 bases agree with TRBD1. The CDR3 length is 15 residues. The J segment lost 6 bases and the V segment lost 5 bases, leaving 10 bases of the junction unmatched. CDR1 is LNHDA, CDR2 SQIVND, per germline (reference sequence). As DNA, the CDR3 is TGTGCCAGTAGTCCGACAGGGCTATCAAGTCAGCCCCAGCATTTT. Its translation is CASSPTGLSSQPQHF.

The chain is built from TRBV7-2 and TRBJ2-2, with TRBD2 identical over 7 bases. The CDR3 loop spans 14 amino acids. CDR1 is SGHTA and CDR2 is FQGNSA in the germline V gene. The junction had 2 bases not matched to a gene; V was cut back by 1 base and J by 6 bases. The CDR3 DNA sequence: TGTGCCAGCAGCTTAGTGGGAGGGGCCGGGGAGCTGTTTTTT. Translation gives CASSLVGGAGELFF. Supplemented by reference TRBV7-2 and TRBJ2-2, the full variable domain reads GAGVSQSPSNKVTEKGKDVELRCDPISGHTALYWYRQSLGQGLEFLIYFQGNSAPDKSGLPSDRFSAERTGGSVSTLTIQRTQQEDSAVYLCASSLVGGAGELFFGEGSRLTVL.

The chain employs TRBV18 and TRBJ2-5, with D possibly TRBD1 on 7 matching bases. Germline lookup yields CDR1 KGHSH and CDR2 LQKENI. Trimming shortened V by 6 bases and J by 3 bases, and 17 bases separated the two germline ends. The CDR3 has 15 residues. This CDR3 reads CASSSGGTVKETQYF. The DNA of the CDR3 is TGTGCCAGCTCGTCAGGAGGGACAGTGAAAGAGACCCAGTACTTC.

The CDR3 protein is CASSSLKGSNYGYTF. CDR3 sequence (DNA): TGTGCCAGCAGCTCATTAAAAGGGAGTAACTATGGCTACACCTTC. The chain carries TRBV7-8 and TRBJ1-2; no firm D call. The CDR3 loop spans 15 amino acids. Trimming shortened V by 4 bases and J by 1 base, and 13 bases separated the two germline ends. CDR1 SGHVS and CDR2 FQNEAQ come from the germline V gene.

This clone occurred once. The chain carries TRBV29-1 and TRBJ2-7; 12 bases map to TRBD2. V dropped 4 bases and J dropped 5; count of bases not matched to a gene: 15. Germline assignment: CDR1 SQVTM and CDR2 ANQGSEA. The CDR3 loop spans 17 amino acids. The DNA for the CDR3 is TGCAGCGTTGTGATATGGGCTAGCGGGGGGGCCGGGGACGAGCAGTACTTC. This translates into CSVVIWASGGAGDEQYF.